A selection of T cell receptor beta chains follows, all from one sample in a study of identical twins. From the 5' RACE reads, TCRdb called clonotypes with MiXCR, one entry per CDR3 protein. The sample lists hundreds of thousands of distinct CDR3 sequences; about 7.1% were seen once. In addition, the sample was reused for a study of yellow fever vaccine responses in identical twins.

The specimen sequenced was PBMCs. The receptor set was obtained from a woman under 30 in good health. The CDR3 runs from the conserved cysteine through the conserved F or W. D genes are given only for firm matches. Only part of the rows carry a size: once, few, many, or a class if the clone is expanded.

d_call | clone_size | j_call | v_call | cdr3_aa | cdr3_nt
. | . | TRBJ2-7 | TRBV10-1 | CASSGLSGSIYEQYF | TGCGCCAGCAGTGGCCTTTCCGGGAGCATTTACGAGCAGTACTTC
. | . | TRBJ2-5 | TRBV5-1 | CASSLWGGVETQYF | TGCGCCAGCAGCCTGTGGGGTGGAGTGGAGACCCAGTACTTC
. | many | TRBJ1-1 | TRBV6-5 | CASRRGSTEAFF | TGTGCCAGCAGGCGAGGGAGCACTGAAGCTTTCTTT
. | few | TRBJ2-1 | TRBV11-3 | CASSLVNGILGNEQFF | TGTGCCAGCAGCTTAGTTAACGGGATTCTCGGCAATGAGCAGTTCTTC
TRBD2 | many | TRBJ2-1 | TRBV6-4 | CASSDGGVQQFF | TGTGCCAGCAGTGATGGGGGGGTTCAGCAGTTCTTC
. | many | TRBJ2-2 | TRBV5-1 | CASSPLVNTGELFF | TGCGCCAGCAGCCCCCTAGTTAACACCGGGGAGCTGTTTTTT
TRBD2 | . | TRBJ2-1 | TRBV9 | CASTFLDSGNNNEQFF | TGTGCCAGCACCTTCCTGGATAGCGGGAACAACAATGAGCAGTTCTTC
. | . | TRBJ1-5 | TRBV5-1 | CAAWGSQPQHF | TGCGCCGCATGGGGGAGTCAGCCCCAGCATTTT
TRBD2 | . | TRBJ2-7 | TRBV29-1 | CSVVEGTRAYEQYF | TGCAGCGTTGTGGAAGGGACTAGGGCCTACGAGCAGTACTTC
. | . | TRBJ2-5 | TRBV7-9 | CASRTRETQYF | TGTGCCAGCAGAACCAGGGAGACCCAGTACTTC
. | many | TRBJ1-5 | TRBV24-1 | CATSDGQRSGQPQHF | TGTGCCACCAGTGACGGACAGAGATCCGGTCAGCCCCAGCATTTT
. | once | TRBJ2-2 | TRBV5-5 | CASSPAPGRNGELFF | TGTGCCAGCAGCCCCGCCCCGGGCCGAAACGGGGAGCTGTTTTTT
. | many | TRBJ2-5 | TRBV12-3/TRBV12-4 | CASSLWGRETQYF | TGTGCCAGCAGTTTATGGGGGAGAGAGACCCAGTACTTC
. | many | TRBJ1-1 | TRBV20-1 | CSARDQPEAFF | TGCAGTGCTAGAGATCAACCTGAAGCTTTCTTT
TRBD1 | few | TRBJ2-2 | TRBV2 | CARGQGTTGELFF | TGTGCCAGGGGACAGGGGACCACCGGGGAGCTGTTTTTT
. | . | TRBJ2-1 | TRBV2 | CASTRTVTNNEQFF | TGTGCCAGCACTCGGACAGTTACGAACAATGAGCAGTTCTTC
TRBD2 | . | TRBJ2-3 | TRBV10-3 | CAISERGGLTDTQYF | TGTGCCATCAGTGAGCGGGGGGGCCTGACAGATACGCAGTATTTT
TRBD1 | . | TRBJ1-6 | TRBV9 | CASSEGTVFNSPLHF | TGTGCCAGCAGCGAAGGGACAGTATTTAATTCACCCCTCCACTTT
TRBD1 | few | TRBJ2-2 | TRBV2 | CATKTGYPTTTNTGELFF | TGTGCCACCAAGACAGGGTACCCTACTACGACGAACACCGGGGAGCTGTTTTTT
TRBD1 | many | TRBJ2-5 | TRBV12-3/TRBV12-4 | CASRLRQGNKQETQYF | TGTGCCAGCAGACTCCGACAGGGGAATAAACAAGAGACCCAGTACTTC
. | many | TRBJ1-2 | TRBV14 | CASSQARVSYGYTF | TGTGCCAGCAGCCAAGCCAGGGTTTCCTATGGCTACACCTTC
TRBD1 | many | TRBJ2-3 | TRBV28 | CASIDRDPRTDTQYF | TGTGCCAGCATTGACAGGGATCCCCGCACAGATACGCAGTATTTT
TRBD1 | . | TRBJ1-2 | TRBV24-1 | CATSAGTGYGYTF | TGTGCCACCAGTGCCGGGACAGGGTATGGCTACACCTTC
. | . | TRBJ2-7 | TRBV5-1 | CASNSDLSYEQYF | TGCGCCAGCAACTCAGACCTGAGCTACGAGCAGTACTTC
TRBD1 | few | TRBJ2-1 | TRBV24-1 | CATSTGQDLHPIKFF | TGTGCCACCAGTACAGGACAGGACTTACACCCGATTAAATTCTTC
. | few | TRBJ1-5 | TRBV20-1 | CSASRDIGYQPQHF | TGCAGTGCTAGCCGCGACATTGGGTATCAACCCCAGCATTTT
. | . | TRBJ2-2 | TRBV5-1 | CASSLDMGPGELFF | TGCGCCAGCAGCTTGGATATGGGACCGGGGGAGCTGTTTTTT